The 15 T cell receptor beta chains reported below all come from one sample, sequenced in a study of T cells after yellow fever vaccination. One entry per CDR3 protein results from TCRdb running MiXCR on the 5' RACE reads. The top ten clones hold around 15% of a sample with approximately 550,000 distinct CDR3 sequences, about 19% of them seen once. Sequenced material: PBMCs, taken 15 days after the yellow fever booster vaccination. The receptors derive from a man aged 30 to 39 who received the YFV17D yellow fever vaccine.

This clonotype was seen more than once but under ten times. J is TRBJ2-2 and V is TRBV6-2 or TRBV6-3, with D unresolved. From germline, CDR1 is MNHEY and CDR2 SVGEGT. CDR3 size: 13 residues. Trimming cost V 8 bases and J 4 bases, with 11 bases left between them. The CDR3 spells CASLSVLTGELFF. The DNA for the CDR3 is TGTGCCAGCCTTTCCGTGCTCACCGGGGAGCTGTTTTTT.

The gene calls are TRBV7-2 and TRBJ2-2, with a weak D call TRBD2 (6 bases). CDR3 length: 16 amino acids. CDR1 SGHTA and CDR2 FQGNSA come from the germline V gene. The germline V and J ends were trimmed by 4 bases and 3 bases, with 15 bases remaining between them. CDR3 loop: CASSSGGTGHTGELFF. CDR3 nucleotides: TGTGCCAGCAGCTCTGGGGGGACGGGTCACACCGGGGAGCTGTTTTTT.

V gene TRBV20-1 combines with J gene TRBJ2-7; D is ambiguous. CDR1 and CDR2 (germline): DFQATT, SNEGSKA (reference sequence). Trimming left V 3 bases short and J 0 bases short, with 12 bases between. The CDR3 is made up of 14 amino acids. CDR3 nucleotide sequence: TGCAGTGCTAGCTTGACTGATAGCTCCTACGAGCAGTACTTC. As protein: CSASLTDSSYEQYF.

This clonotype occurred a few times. CDR3 residues: CASGRGQGRTDTQYF. In nucleotides, the CDR3 is TGTGCCAGCGGCCGAGGACAGGGGCGCACAGATACGCAGTATTTT. The V and J genes are TRBV12-3 or TRBV12-4 and TRBJ2-3; 9 bases are shared with TRBD1. V shed 8 bases and J 1 base; nucleotides not matched to a gene: 7. The CDR3 has 15 amino acids.

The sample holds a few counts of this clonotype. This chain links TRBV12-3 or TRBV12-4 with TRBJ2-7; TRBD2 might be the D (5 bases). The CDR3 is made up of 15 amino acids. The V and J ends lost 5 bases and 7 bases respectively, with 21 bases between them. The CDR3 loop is CASSPRGAVSGEQYF. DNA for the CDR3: TGTGCCAGCAGTCCCCGGGGAGCGGTATCTGGAGAGCAGTACTTC.

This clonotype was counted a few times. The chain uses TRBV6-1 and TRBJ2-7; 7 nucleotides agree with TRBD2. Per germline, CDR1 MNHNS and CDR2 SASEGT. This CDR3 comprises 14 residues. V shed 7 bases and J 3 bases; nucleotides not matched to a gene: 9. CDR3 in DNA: TGTGCCAGCACCCTACCCAGGGAGGGCTACGAGCAGTACTTC. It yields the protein CASTLPREGYEQYF.

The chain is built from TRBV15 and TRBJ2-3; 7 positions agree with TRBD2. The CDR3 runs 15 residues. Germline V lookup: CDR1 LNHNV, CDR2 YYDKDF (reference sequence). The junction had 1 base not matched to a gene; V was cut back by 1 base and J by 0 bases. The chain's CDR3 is CATSRVSGSTDTQYF. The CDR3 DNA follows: TGTGCCACCAGCAGAGTTAGCGGGAGCACAGATACGCAGTATTTT.

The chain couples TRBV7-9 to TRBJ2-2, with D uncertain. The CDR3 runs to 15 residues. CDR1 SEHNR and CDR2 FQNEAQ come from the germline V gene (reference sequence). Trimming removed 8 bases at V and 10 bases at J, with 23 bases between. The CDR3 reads CASRSLSSTTEELFF. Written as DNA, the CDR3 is TGTGCCAGCCGAAGTTTATCCTCCACCACGGAGGAGCTGTTTTTT.

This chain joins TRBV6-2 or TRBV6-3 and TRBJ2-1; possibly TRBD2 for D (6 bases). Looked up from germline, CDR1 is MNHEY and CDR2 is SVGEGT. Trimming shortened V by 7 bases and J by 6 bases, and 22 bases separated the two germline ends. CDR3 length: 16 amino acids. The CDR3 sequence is CASTSLRLVGGNEQFF. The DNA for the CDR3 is TGTGCCAGCACCTCTCTCCGACTAGTTGGGGGCAATGAGCAGTTCTTC.

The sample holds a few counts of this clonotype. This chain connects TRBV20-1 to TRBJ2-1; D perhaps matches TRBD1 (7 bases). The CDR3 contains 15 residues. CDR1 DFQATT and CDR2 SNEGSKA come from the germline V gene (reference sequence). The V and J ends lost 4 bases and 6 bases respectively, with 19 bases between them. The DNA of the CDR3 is TGCAGTGCTACTGCGGGACGAGGGGGCCTCAATGAGCAGTTCTTC. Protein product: CSATAGRGGLNEQFF.

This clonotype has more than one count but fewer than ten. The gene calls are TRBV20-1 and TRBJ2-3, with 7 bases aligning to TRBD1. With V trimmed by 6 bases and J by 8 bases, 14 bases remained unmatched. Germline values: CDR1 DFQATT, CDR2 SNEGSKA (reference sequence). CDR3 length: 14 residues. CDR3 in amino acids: CSAGVTGAGGTQYF. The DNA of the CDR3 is TGCAGTGCGGGGGTGACTGGAGCAGGGGGTACGCAGTATTTT.

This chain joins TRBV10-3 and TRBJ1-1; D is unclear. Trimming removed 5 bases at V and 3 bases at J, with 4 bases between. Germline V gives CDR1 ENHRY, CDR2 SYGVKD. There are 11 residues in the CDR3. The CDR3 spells CAISFDTEAFF. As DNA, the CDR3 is TGTGCCATCAGTTTTGACACTGAAGCTTTCTTT.

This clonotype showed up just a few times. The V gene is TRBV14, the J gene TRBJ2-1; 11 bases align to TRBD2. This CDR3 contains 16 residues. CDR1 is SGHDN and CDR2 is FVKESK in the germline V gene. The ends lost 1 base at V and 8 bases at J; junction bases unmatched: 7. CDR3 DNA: TGTGCCAGCAGCCAAGGGGAACTAGCGGGAGTCGATGAGCAGTTCTTC. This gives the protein CASSQGELAGVDEQFF. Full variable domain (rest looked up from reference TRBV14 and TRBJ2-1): EAGVTQFPSHSVIEKGQTVTLRCDPISGHDNLYWYRRVMGKEIKFLLHFVKESKQDESGMPNNRFLAERTGGTYSTLKVQPAELEDSGVYFCASSQGELAGVDEQFFGPGTRLTVL.

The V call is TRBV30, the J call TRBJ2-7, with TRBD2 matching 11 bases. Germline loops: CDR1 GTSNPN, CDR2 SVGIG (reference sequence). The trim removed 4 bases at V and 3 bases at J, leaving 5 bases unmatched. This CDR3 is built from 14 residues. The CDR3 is CAWNTGTSGYEQYF. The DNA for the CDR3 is TGTGCCTGGAATACCGGGACTAGCGGCTACGAGCAGTACTTC.

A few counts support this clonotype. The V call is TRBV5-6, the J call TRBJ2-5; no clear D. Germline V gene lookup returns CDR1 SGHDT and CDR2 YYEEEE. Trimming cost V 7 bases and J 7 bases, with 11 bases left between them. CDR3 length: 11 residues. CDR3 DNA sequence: TGTGCCAGCCGGTTAGGCGGGACCCAGTACTTC. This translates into CASRLGGTQYF.